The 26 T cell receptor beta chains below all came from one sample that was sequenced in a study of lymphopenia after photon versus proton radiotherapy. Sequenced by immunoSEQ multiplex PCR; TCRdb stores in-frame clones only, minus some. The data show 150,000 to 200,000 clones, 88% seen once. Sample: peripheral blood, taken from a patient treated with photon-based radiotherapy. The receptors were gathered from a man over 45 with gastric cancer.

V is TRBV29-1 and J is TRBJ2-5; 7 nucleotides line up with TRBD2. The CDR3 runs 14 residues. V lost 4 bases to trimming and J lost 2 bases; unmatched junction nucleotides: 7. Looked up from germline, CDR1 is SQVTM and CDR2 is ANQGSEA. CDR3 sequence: CSVGWEGRQETQYF. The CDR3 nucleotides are TGCAGCGTTGGGTGGGAGGGCAGGCAAGAGACCCAGTACTTC.

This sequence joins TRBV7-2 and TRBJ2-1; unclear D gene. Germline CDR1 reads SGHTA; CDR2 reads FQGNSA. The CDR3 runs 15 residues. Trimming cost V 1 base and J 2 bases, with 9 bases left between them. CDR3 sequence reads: CASSLVAEPYNEQFF. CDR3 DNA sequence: TGTGCCAGCAGCTTAGTCGCGGAACCCTACAATGAGCAGTTCTTC.

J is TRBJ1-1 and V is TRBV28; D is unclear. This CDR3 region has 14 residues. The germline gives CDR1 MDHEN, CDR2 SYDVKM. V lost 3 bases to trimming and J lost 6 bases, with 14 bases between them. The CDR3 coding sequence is TGTGCCAGCAGTTTCTCCCCCACCGGGGCTGAAGCTTTCTTT. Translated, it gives CASSFSPTGAEAFF.

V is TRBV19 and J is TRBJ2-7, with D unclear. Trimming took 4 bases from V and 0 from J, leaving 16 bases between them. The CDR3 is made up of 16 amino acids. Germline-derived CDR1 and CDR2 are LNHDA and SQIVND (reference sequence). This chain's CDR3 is CASSRGGGLGSYEQYF. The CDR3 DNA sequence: TGTGCCAGTAGTAGAGGTGGCGGTTTAGGCTCCTACGAGCAGTACTTC. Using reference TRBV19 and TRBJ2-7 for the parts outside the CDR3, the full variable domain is DGGITQSPKYLFRKEGQNVTLSCEQNLNHDAMYWYRQDPGQGLRLIYYSQIVNDFQKGDIAEGYSVSREKKESFPLTVTSAQKNPTAFYLCASSRGGGLGSYEQYFGPGTRLTVT.

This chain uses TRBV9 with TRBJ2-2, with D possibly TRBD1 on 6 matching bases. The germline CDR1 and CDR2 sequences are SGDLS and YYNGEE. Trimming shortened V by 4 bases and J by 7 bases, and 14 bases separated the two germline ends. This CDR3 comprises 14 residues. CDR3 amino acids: CASSPRTDGGELFF. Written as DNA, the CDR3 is TGTGCCAGCAGCCCCCGGACAGACGGCGGGGAGCTGTTTTTT.

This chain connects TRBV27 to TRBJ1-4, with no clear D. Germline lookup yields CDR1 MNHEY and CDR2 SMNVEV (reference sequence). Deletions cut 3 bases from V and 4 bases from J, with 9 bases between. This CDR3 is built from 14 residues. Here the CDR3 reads CASSFGLDNEKLFF. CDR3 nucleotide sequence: TGTGCCAGCAGTTTTGGCTTAGATAATGAAAAACTGTTTTTT.

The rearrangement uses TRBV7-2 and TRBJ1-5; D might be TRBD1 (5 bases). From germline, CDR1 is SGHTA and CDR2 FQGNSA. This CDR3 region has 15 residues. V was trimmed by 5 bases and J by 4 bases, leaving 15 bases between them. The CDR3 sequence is CASSPQGLQNQPQHF. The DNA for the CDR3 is TGTGCCAGCAGCCCTCAGGGACTGCAAAATCAGCCCCAGCATTTT.

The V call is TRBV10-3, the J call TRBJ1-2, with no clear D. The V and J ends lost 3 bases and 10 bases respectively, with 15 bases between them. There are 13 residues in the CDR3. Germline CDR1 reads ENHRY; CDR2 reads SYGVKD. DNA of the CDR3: TGTGCCATCAGTGAAAGTGGGGTGGGTTCCTACACCTTC. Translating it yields CAISESGVGSYTF.

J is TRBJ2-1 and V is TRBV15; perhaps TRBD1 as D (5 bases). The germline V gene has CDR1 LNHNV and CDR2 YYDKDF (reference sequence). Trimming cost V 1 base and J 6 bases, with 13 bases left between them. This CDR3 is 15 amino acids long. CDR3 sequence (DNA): TGTGCCACCAGCAGAGTTCAGGGTAGCATCAATGAGCAGTTCTTC. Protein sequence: CATSRVQGSINEQFF.

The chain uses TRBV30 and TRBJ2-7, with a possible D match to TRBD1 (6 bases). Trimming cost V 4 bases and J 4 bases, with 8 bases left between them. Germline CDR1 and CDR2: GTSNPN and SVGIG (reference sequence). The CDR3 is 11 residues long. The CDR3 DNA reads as TGTGCCTGGAACAGGGATTACGAGCAGTACTTC. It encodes CAWNRDYEQYF.

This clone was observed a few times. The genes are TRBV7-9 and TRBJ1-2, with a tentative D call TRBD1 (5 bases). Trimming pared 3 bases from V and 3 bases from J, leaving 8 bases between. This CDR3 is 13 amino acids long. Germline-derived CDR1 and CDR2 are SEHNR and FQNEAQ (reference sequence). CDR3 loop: CASSLSRDYGYTF. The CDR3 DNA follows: TGTGCCAGCAGCTTGTCCAGGGACTATGGCTACACCTTC.

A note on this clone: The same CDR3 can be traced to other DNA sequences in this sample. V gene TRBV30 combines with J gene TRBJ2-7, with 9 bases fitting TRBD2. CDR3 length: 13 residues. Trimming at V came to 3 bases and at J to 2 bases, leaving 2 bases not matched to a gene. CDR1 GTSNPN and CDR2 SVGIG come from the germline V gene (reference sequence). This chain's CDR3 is CAWRTSGTYEQYF. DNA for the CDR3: TGTGCCTGGAGGACTAGCGGAACCTACGAGCAGTACTTC.

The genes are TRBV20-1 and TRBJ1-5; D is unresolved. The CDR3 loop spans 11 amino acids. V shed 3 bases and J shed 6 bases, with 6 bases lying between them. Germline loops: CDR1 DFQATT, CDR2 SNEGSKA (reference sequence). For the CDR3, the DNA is TGCAGTGCTAGTTCGGGTCAGCCCCAGCATTTT. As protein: CSASSGQPQHF.

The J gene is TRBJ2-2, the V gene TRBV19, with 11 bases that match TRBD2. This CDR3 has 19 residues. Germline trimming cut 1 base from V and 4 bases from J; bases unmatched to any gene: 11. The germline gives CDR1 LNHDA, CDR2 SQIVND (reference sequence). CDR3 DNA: TGTGCCAGTAGTATAGGTAGTAGCGGGAGGGCCAAGCCCACCGGGGAGCTGTTTTTT. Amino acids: CASSIGSSGRAKPTGELFF.

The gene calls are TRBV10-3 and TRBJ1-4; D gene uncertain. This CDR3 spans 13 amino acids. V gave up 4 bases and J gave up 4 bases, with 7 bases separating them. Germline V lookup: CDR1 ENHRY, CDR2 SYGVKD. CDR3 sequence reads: CAISVNSNEKLFF. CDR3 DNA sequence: TGTGCCATCAGTGTTAACAGTAATGAAAAACTGTTTTTT.

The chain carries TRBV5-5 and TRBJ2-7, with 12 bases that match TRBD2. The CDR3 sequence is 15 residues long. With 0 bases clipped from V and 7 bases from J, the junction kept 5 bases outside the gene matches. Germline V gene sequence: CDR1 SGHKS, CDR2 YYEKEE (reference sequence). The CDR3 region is CASSLVYTSGREQYF. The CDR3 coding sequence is TGTGCCAGCAGCTTGGTGTATACTAGCGGGAGGGAGCAGTACTTC.

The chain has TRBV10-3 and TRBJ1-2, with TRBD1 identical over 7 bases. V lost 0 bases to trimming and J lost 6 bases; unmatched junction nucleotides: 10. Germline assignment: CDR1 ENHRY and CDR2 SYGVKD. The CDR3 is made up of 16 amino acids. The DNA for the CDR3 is TGTGCCATCAGTGAGTCGATGGCAGGGGGAGGAAATGGCTACACCTTC. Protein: CAISESMAGGGNGYTF.

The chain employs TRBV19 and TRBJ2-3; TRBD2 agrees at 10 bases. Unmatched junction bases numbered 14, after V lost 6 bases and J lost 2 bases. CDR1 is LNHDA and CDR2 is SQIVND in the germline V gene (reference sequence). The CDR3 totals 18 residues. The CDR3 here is CASRAGAKREGPTDTQYF. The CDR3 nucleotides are TGTGCCAGTAGAGCGGGGGCCAAGCGGGAGGGGCCCACAGATACGCAGTATTTT.

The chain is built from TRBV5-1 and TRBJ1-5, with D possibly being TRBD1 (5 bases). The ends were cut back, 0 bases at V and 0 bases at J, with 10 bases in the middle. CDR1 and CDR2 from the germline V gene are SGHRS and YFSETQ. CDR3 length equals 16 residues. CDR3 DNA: TGCGCCAGCAGCTTGGAAGGGGCCTATAGCAATCAGCCCCAGCATTTT. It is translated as CASSLEGAYSNQPQHF.

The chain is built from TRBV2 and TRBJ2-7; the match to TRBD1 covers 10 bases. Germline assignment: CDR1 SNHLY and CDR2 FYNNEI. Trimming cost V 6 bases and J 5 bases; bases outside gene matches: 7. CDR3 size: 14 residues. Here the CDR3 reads CASSPRTGGDEQYF. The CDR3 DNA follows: TGTGCCAGCAGCCCCCGGACAGGGGGGGACGAGCAGTACTTC.

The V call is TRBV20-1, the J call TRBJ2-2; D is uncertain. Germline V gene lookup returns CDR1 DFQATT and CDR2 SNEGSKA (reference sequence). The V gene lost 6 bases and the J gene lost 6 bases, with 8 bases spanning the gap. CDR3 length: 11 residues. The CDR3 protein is CSALGPGELFF. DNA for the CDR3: TGCAGTGCCCTAGGACCCGGGGAGCTGTTTTTT.

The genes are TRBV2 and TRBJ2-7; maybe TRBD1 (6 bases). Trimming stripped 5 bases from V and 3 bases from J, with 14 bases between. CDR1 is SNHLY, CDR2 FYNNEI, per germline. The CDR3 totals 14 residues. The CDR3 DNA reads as TGTGCCAGCAGTCTGGCAGGGGCTCGCTACGAGCAGTACTTC. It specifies CASSLAGARYEQYF.

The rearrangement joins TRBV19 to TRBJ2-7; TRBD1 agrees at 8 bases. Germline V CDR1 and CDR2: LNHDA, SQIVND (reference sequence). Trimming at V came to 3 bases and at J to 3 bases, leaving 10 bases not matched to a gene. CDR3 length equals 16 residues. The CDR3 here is CASSMKGQGAFYEQYF. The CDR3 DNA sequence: TGTGCCAGTAGTATGAAGGGGCAGGGGGCCTTCTACGAGCAGTACTTC.

This CDR3 reads CAWSVKTGDLSYF. CDR3 bases: TGTGCCTGGAGTGTTAAAACAGGGGACCTTTCGTATTTT. This sequence joins TRBV30 and TRBJ2-3, with 7 nucleotides matching TRBD1. The CDR3 is made up of 13 amino acids. V lost 0 bases, J lost 14 bases, and 11 bases stayed unmatched. Germline CDR1 and CDR2: GTSNPN and SVGIG (reference sequence). Complete variable domain (other parts from reference TRBV30 and TRBJ2-3): SQTIHQWPATLVQPVGSPLSLECTVEGTSNPNLYWYRQAAGRGLQLLFYSVGIGQISSEVPQNLSASRPQDRQFILSSKKLLLSDSGFYLCAWSVKTGDLSYFGPGTRLTVL.

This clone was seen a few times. The CDR3 DNA reads TGTGTCAGAAGCAAACTTGGGACATTGATGCGCTACACCTTC. It specifies CVRSKLGTLMRYTF. This sequence joins TRBV7-5 and TRBJ1-2; the listed D gene, TRBD1, was not tested against the DNA. TRBV7-5 is classified as a pseudogene. The length of the CDR3 is 14 residues.

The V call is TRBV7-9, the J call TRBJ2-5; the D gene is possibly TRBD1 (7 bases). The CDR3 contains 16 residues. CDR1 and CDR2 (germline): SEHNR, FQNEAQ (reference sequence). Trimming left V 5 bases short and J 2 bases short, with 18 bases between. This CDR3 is CASSPEGASEQETQYF. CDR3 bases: TGTGCCAGCAGCCCGGAGGGGGCTAGCGAGCAAGAGACCCAGTACTTC.